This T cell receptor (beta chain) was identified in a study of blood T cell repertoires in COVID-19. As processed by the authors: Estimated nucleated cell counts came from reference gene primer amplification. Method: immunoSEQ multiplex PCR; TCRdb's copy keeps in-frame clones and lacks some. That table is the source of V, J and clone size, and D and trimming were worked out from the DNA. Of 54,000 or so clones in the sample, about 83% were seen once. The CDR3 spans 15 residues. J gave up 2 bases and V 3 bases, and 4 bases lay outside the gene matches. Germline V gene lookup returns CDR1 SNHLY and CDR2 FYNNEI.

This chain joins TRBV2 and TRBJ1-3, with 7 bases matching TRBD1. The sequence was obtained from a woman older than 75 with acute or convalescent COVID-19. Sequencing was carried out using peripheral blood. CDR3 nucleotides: TGTGCCAGCAGTGAGACAGGGCTGGCTGGAAACACCATATATTTT. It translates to CASSETGLAGNTIYF.